These 17 T cell receptor beta chains came from one sample sequenced in a study of T cell repertoires in cytomegalovirus infection. TCRdb analysed the reads with MiXCR anew, one entry per CDR3 protein. The sample yields 360,000 or so distinct CDR3 sequences, about 35% seen once. No antigens are known for them. This specimen consisted of cultured PBMCs, obtained from culture after CMV antigen stimulation. The receptors originated from a human donor in good health (CMV status not recorded). Some clones in this sample may be carry-over from other donors' samples.

This clonotype turned up a few times. V usage is TRBV7-2 and J usage is TRBJ2-7; perhaps TRBD2 as D (5 bases). The CDR3 is 14 residues long. CDR1 and CDR2 from the germline V gene are SGHTA and FQGNSA. Trimming stripped 1 base from V and 7 bases from J, with 14 bases between. The CDR3 DNA reads as TGTGCCAGCAGCTTAGGCCCGGATCCGGGGGAGCAGTACGTC. Translation: CASSLGPDPGEQYV.

This clonotype was detected a few times. This chain links TRBV6-5 with TRBJ2-7, with 10 nucleotides matching TRBD2. Looked up from germline, CDR1 is MNHEY and CDR2 is SVGAGI. The V segment lost 5 bases and the J segment 1 base; nucleotides outside the gene matches: 8. The CDR3 consists of 16 residues. CDR3 nucleotide sequence: TGTGCCAGCAGTGCTATCGGGACTAGCGTTTCCTACGAGCAGTACTTC. Protein sequence: CASSAIGTSVSYEQYF.

The gene calls are TRBV19 and TRBJ2-3; D is uncertain. CDR1 LNHDA and CDR2 SQIVND come from the germline V gene (reference sequence). The CDR3 is 13 amino acids. V lost 1 base and J 5 bases, leaving 7 bases between the germline ends. The CDR3 reads CASSIVGIDTQYF. The CDR3 nucleotides read TGTGCCAGTAGTATAGTGGGGATAGATACGCAGTATTTT.

The V call is TRBV29-1, the J call TRBJ2-2; perhaps D is TRBD1 or TRBD2 (5 bases each). The V end lost 5 bases, the J end lost 6 bases, and 13 bases lay between the germline ends. Germline V gives CDR1 SQVTM, CDR2 ANQGSEA. The CDR3 has 13 residues. The CDR3 here is CSVSRDGPGELFF. CDR3 in DNA: TGCAGCGTTTCCCGGGACGGCCCCGGGGAGCTGTTTTTT.

This chain uses TRBV20-1 with TRBJ2-7, with TRBD1 matching over 10 bases. With V trimmed by 6 bases and J by 2 bases, 13 bases remained unmatched. The CDR3 covers 16 residues. Germline V gene lookup returns CDR1 DFQATT and CDR2 SNEGSKA (reference sequence). The CDR3 DNA reads as TGCAGTGCACCTGGGGGGACAGGGGACCAGGCCTACGAGCAGTACTTC. Its protein is CSAPGGTGDQAYEQYF.

This clonotype has ten or more counts. This chain connects TRBV7-2 to TRBJ2-1, with 11 positions matching TRBD2. Germline CDR1 SGHTA, CDR2 FQGNSA. Trimming at V came to 3 bases and at J to 2 bases, leaving 0 bases not matched to a gene. This CDR3 region has 15 residues. As DNA, the CDR3 is TGTGCCAGCAGCTTGGGACTAGCGGCCTACAATGAGCAGTTCTTC. It encodes CASSLGLAAYNEQFF.

This clonotype was counted only a few times. CDR3 loop: CASSLELAGGHEQFF. CDR3 DNA: TGTGCCAGCAGCTTAGAACTAGCGGGAGGACATGAGCAGTTCTTC. The chain links TRBV7-8 to TRBJ2-1, with 12 bases matching TRBD2. The CDR3 is 15 residues long. Germline lookup yields CDR1 SGHVS and CDR2 FQNEAQ. The V segment lost 1 base and the J segment 8 bases; nucleotides outside the gene matches: 3.

The chain uses TRBV12-3 or TRBV12-4 and TRBJ2-1; TRBD1 is a possible D gene (5 bases). Trimming shortened V by 3 bases and J by 7 bases, and 13 bases separated the two germline ends. The CDR3 loop spans 14 amino acids. The CDR3, as DNA: TGTGCCAGCAGTTTTTCAGGGAAGGAGAATGAGCAGTTCTTC. Residues: CASSFSGKENEQFF.

This clonotype was observed at least ten times. V usage is TRBV7-2 and J usage is TRBJ1-2, with TRBD1 as a possible D gene (5 bases). V gave up 5 bases and J gave up 4 bases, with 11 bases separating them. CDR3 length equals 13 residues. Germline assignment: CDR1 SGHTA and CDR2 FQGNSA. The CDR3 region has the DNA TGTGCCAGCAGCGTGTCCACAGGCTATGGCTACACCTTC. This sequence encodes CASSVSTGYGYTF.

The chain joins TRBV5-1 to TRBJ2-7, with D possibly matching TRBD1 (6 bases). The V gene lost 2 bases and the J gene lost 0 bases, with 12 bases spanning the gap. This CDR3 contains 15 residues. The germline V gene encodes CDR1 SGHRS and CDR2 YFSETQ. The CDR3 loop reads CASSFLTGDSYEQYF. In nucleotides, the CDR3 is TGCGCCAGCAGCTTCCTGACAGGTGACTCCTACGAGCAGTACTTC.

This clonotype occurred a few times. The V and J genes are TRBV18 and TRBJ1-2, with TRBD1 matching over 7 bases. Germline assignment: CDR1 KGHSH and CDR2 LQKENI. CDR3 length equals 14 residues. The V and J ends lost 3 bases and 4 bases, in that order; junction bases with no gene match: 5. Here the CDR3 reads CASSPGQEAYGYTF. Written as DNA, the CDR3 is TGTGCCAGCTCACCCGGACAGGAGGCCTATGGCTACACCTTC.

The genes are TRBV4-3 and TRBJ2-5; 7 bases align to TRBD1. There are 15 residues in the CDR3. Unmatched junction bases numbered 8, after V lost 2 bases and J lost 5 bases. The germline gives CDR1 LGHNA, CDR2 YSLEER. The DNA for the CDR3 is TGCGCCAGCAGCCAAACCCCGACAGGGTTGGAGACCCAGTACTTC. Translating it yields CASSQTPTGLETQYF.

This chain links TRBV28 with TRBJ2-1, with 9 positions matching TRBD2. CDR1 is MDHEN, CDR2 SYDVKM, per germline. Germline trimming cut 11 bases from V and 4 bases from J; bases unmatched to any gene: 12. This CDR3 contains 15 residues. CDR3: CASSESGRLYNEQFF. DNA of the CDR3: TGTGCCTCCTCCGAGAGCGGGAGGCTATACAATGAGCAGTTCTTC.

This clonotype turned up a few times. The chain employs TRBV6-6 and TRBJ2-7; D uncertain. Germline values: CDR1 MNHNY, CDR2 SVGAGI (reference sequence). The CDR3 spans 13 residues. V was pared by 2 bases and J by 7 bases, with 12 bases between. The chain's CDR3 is CASSYRTDQEQYF. The CDR3 bases are TGTGCCAGCAGTTACCGAACCGACCAAGAGCAGTACTTC.

The V and J genes are TRBV7-8 and TRBJ2-4; a weak D match, TRBD1 (8 bases). The V gene's germline CDR1 is SGHVS and CDR2 FQNEAQ. Trimming stripped 5 bases from V and 2 bases from J, with 16 bases between. There are 16 residues in the CDR3. The CDR3 spells CASSPDRGGTKNIQYF. The CDR3 nucleotides read TGTGCCAGCAGCCCCGACAGGGGAGGGACCAAAAACATTCAGTACTTC.

This chain joins TRBV5-6 and TRBJ2-1, with D unresolved. The V and J ends lost 1 base and 0 bases respectively, with 8 bases between them. CDR3 length: 15 residues. In germline, CDR1 is SGHDT, CDR2 YYEEEE. CDR3 nucleotide sequence: TGTGCCAGCAGCTTGTATGGAAGCTCCTACAATGAGCAGTTCTTC. As protein: CASSLYGSSYNEQFF.

This clonotype has just a few counts. The chain has TRBV7-8 and TRBJ1-3; D uncertain. Germline CDR1 SGHVS, CDR2 FQNEAQ. V lost 2 bases, J lost 0 bases, and 11 bases lay in between. This CDR3 is built from 16 residues. In nucleotides, the CDR3 is TGTGCCAGCAGCTTAAGAGAGCGTTCCTCTGGAAACACCATATATTTT. It specifies CASSLRERSSGNTIYF.